This T cell receptor beta chain came from a study of cytomegalovirus exposure and HLA in healthy donors. Vbeta (60) and Jbeta (13) primers were used in the PCR. Produced via immunoSEQ multiplex PCR; TCRdb's table is partial and in-frame only. The sample consists of 130,000 to 150,000 clones, 65% to 80% of them appearing once. The J segment lost 5 bases and the V segment lost 3 bases, leaving 4 bases of the junction unmatched. The CDR3 is 15 amino acids. The germline CDR1 and CDR2 sequences are SGHRS and YFSETQ. Whole-study results and caveats: Roughly even sequencing depth across donors was the assumption behind the presence/absence analyses. Certain indistinguishable V segments, among them TRBV6-2 and TRBV6-3, were excluded. In a later analysis, parvovirus B19, influenza, CMV and Epstein-Barr virus appeared linked to several top co-occurrence clusters.

In regard to this clone: What it recognizes is unknown.

J is TRBJ1-4 and V is TRBV5-1; 10 nucleotides align to TRBD1. Material for sequencing was PBMCs. The source is a woman between 45 and 65 years old in good health and CMV-seropositive. This CDR3 reads CASSYGQGENEKLFF. CDR3 in DNA: TGCGCCAGCAGCTACGGACAGGGGGAAAATGAAAAACTGTTTTTT.